This TCR beta chain was observed in a study of blood T cell repertoires in COVID-19. About the research overall: Acute-phase and convalescent COVID-19 samples originated in the United States, Italy and Spain.

Trimming shortened V by 4 bases and J by 5 bases, and 8 bases separated the two germline ends. There are 12 residues in the CDR3. Germline CDR1 reads LGHDT; CDR2 reads YNNKEL (reference sequence). Sequenced by immunoSEQ multiplex PCR; TCRdb stores in-frame clones only, minus some. The table lists fewer than 450,000 clones, approximately 88% of them singletons. The receptor was isolated from a woman in her 40s with acute COVID-19. The V and J genes are TRBV3-1 (or the pseudogene TRBV3-2) and TRBJ2-5, with D tentatively TRBD1 (5 bases). Material: PBMCs or T cells enriched from blood (not recorded which). The CDR3 loop reads CASSRRVETQYF. The CDR3 coding sequence is TGTGCCAGCAGCCGCAGGGTGGAGACCCAGTACTTC.